The rows below give T cell receptor beta chains drawn from one sample of a study of PD-L1 blockade in urothelial cancer. Only in-frame clones appear in the TCRdb table, and some are missing; sequencing was by immunoSEQ multiplex PCR. This sample has roughly 44,000 clones, with around 80% found just once. Specimen: PBMCs, collected around atezolizumab (anti-PD-L1) treatment. All receptors come from a man between 65 and 85 years old with urothelial cancer. CDR3s include the opening cysteine and the closing phenylalanine or tryptophan. D genes are given only for firm matches. Clone size, where shown, is once, few, many, or a class for clones that have expanded.

TRBV19,.,.,TRBJ2-1,TGTGCCAGCGGGCGGGAATACAATGAGCAGTTCTTC,CASGREYNEQFF
TRBV30,.,.,TRBJ2-7,TGTGCCTGGAGTGTAAGCGGCCCGCGTGGCTCCTACGAGCAGTACTTC,CAWSVSGPRGSYEQYF
TRBV27,TRBD1,few,TRBJ1-3,TGTGCCAGCAGTCCACAGGGGGCGGGTGGAAACACCATATATTTT,CASSPQGAGGNTIYF
TRBV2,TRBD1,.,TRBJ2-3,TGTGCCAGCCTAGGGGGCATCTGGACAGATACGCAGTATTTT,CASLGGIWTDTQYF
TRBV5-1,.,.,TRBJ1-2,TGCGCCAGCAGCGCCCTACAGGGAGAGAACTATGGCTACACCTTC,CASSALQGENYGYTF
TRBV18,TRBD2,.,TRBJ2-2,TGTGCCAGCTCACCACAGGGGCTAGCGGGAGCGAGTACCGGGGAGCTGTTTTTT,CASSPQGLAGASTGELFF
TRBV15,.,.,TRBJ2-3,TGTGCCACCAGCAGGATGGCGGGGACTACAGATACGCAGTATTTT,CATSRMAGTTDTQYF
TRBV7-2,TRBD1,.,TRBJ2-7,TGTGCCAGCAGGCGGGACAGGGGACCATACGAGCAGTACTTC,CASRRDRGPYEQYF
TRBV10-1,TRBD2,.,TRBJ2-2,TGCGCCAGCAACAGAGTAGCGGGCCACGGCGGGGAGCTGTTTTTT,CASNRVAGHGGELFF
TRBV6-1,.,.,TRBJ1-5,TGTGCCAGCAGTGAAACCAGGGTGAATCAGCCCCAGCATTTT,CASSETRVNQPQHF
TRBV30,TRBD1,.,TRBJ2-5,TGTGCCTGGAGTGATAAAGTAGGGACAGAAGAGACCCAGTACTTC,CAWSDKVGTEETQYF
TRBV19,.,.,TRBJ2-2,TGTGCCAGTAGCAAAAGGGGACAAACACTTACCTTTGGGGCCGGGGAGCTGTTTTTT,CASSKRGQTLTFGAGELFF
TRBV7-2,.,.,TRBJ2-2,TGTGCCAGCAGCTTAATCTATCGTACAGCGAACACCGGGGAGCTGTTTTTT,CASSLIYRTANTGELFF
TRBV30,TRBD2,.,TRBJ2-7,TGTGCCTGGAGTGAGGGACTAGCATACGAGCAGTACTTC,CAWSEGLAYEQYF
TRBV28,.,few,TRBJ1-2,TGTGCCAGCAGCTCCAGGGGCGGACTTGGCTACACCTTC,CASSSRGGLGYTF
TRBV15,.,.,TRBJ2-5,TGTGCCACCAGCGCCCCCCCTTTCGGACAACAGTACTTC,CATSAPPFGQQYF
TRBV9,.,.,TRBJ2-7,TGTGCCAGCAGCGCTGCTTCTAGCGCCACCTACGAGCAGTACTTC,CASSAASSATYEQYF
TRBV5-6,.,.,TRBJ1-1,TGTGCCAGCACCCCGTCCGTTCGGGCTGAAGCTTTCTTT,CASTPSVRAEAFF
TRBV7-6,TRBD1,.,TRBJ1-4,TGTGCCAGCAGCCAGGGACAGGGAGAAGAAAAACTGTTTTTT,CASSQGQGEEKLFF
TRBV2,.,.,TRBJ2-1,TGTGCCAGCAACCGACAGTTTACCCATGAGCAGTTCTTC,CASNRQFTHEQFF
TRBV6-5,.,.,TRBJ1-1,TGTGCCAGCAGTTACGATGCCTCGGGTATCACTGAAGCTTTCTTT,CASSYDASGITEAFF
TRBV7-2,TRBD1,few,TRBJ1-2,TGTGCCAGCAGCACGACAGGGGACTATGGCTACACCTTC,CASSTTGDYGYTF
TRBV7-2,.,few,TRBJ1-1,TGTGCCAGCAGCTTAATGCGCCAGGGGACAACTGAAGCTTTCTTT,CASSLMRQGTTEAFF
TRBV5-1,TRBD1,.,TRBJ1-1,TGCGCCAGCAGCTTACTTACGGGACAGGGGCTCGGTGGCGCTGAAGCTTTCTTT,CASSLLTGQGLGGAEAFF
TRBV21-1,.,.,TRBJ1-1,TGTGCCAGCAGCAAGGGACTGCCGAGGGCTGAAGCTTTCTTT,CASSKGLPRAEAFF
TRBV4-1,TRBD1,.,TRBJ1-2,TGCGCCAGCAGCCAAGTTCGGGGACAGGGGGCGAATGGCTACACCTTC,CASSQVRGQGANGYTF
TRBV7-2,TRBD1,.,TRBJ1-2,TGTGCCAGCACCTTGGGACAGGGGGCCGATGGCTACACCTTC,CASTLGQGADGYTF
TRBV27,.,.,TRBJ2-7,TGTGCCAGCAGTTCGGAGCGACGCGAGCAGTACTTC,CASSSERREQYF
TRBV28,TRBD1,.,TRBJ2-4,TGTGCCAGCAGGAGACCCGGGACAGGGGCGAACATTCAGTACTTC,CASRRPGTGANIQYF
TRBV7-2,.,.,TRBJ1-2,TGTGCCAGCAGCTTACGTTCGGGAGGTAACTATGGCTACACCTTC,CASSLRSGGNYGYTF
TRBV29-1,.,.,TRBJ2-7,TGCAGCGTTGAAGATCTGACAGGCCAAACCTACGAGCAGTACTTC,CSVEDLTGQTYEQYF
TRBV18,.,.,TRBJ1-3,TGTGCCAGCTCAGAGCAAGACACCATATATTTT,CASSEQDTIYF
TRBV5-6,.,.,TRBJ2-1,TGTGCCAGCAGCTCATCCGGGTCCTTATACAATGAGCAGTTCTTC,CASSSSGSLYNEQFF
TRBV7-9,.,.,TRBJ2-6,TGTGCCAGCAGCTGGGAGTTCATGTTGAGGTCTGGGGCCAACGTCCTGACTTTC,CASSWEFMLRSGANVLTF
TRBV30,TRBD2,once,TRBJ2-3,TGTGCCTGGAGTGTACCAGCGGGGTTCACAGATACGCAGTATTTT,CAWSVPAGFTDTQYF
TRBV14,TRBD1,.,TRBJ2-1,TGTGCCACGGGGACAGGAAGCCACAATGAGCAGTTCTTC,CATGTGSHNEQFF
TRBV27,TRBD1,.,TRBJ1-2,TGTGCCAGCAGTTTATCCCGGACAGGGGGCGGGGAGGGCTACACCTTC,CASSLSRTGGGEGYTF
TRBV28,.,.,TRBJ2-5,TGTGCCGCTGGAGGCAGACTCCAAGAGACCCAGTACTTC,CAAGGRLQETQYF
TRBV15,TRBD2,.,TRBJ2-1,TGTGCCACCAGCAGAGATCGGGCTAGCGGGATCTCCTACAATGAGCAGTTCTTC,CATSRDRASGISYNEQFF
TRBV6-5,TRBD1,.,TRBJ1-6,TGTGCCAGCAGTTACGGCGGGACAGGGGGAGAGTCACCCCTCCACTTT,CASSYGGTGGESPLHF
TRBV7-2,.,.,TRBJ2-2,TGTGCCAGCAGGCTGACAGGACGGACCGGGGAGCTGTTTTTT,CASRLTGRTGELFF
TRBV20-1,.,.,TRBJ2-1,TGCAGTGCTAGCGAGAACAATGAGCAGTTCTTC,CSASENNEQFF
TRBV6-6,.,.,TRBJ1-1,TGTGCCAGCAGTTACGACAAGCCCCCCCCTGAAGCTTTCTTT,CASSYDKPPPEAFF
TRBV2,TRBD1,.,TRBJ2-6,TGTGCCAGCACCCCGGGACAGGGGGTTAGTGGGGCCAACGTCCTGACTTTC,CASTPGQGVSGANVLTF
TRBV2,.,.,TRBJ2-3,TGTGCCAGCAGTGCCCCACGAGGGACAGATACGCAGTATTTT,CASSAPRGTDTQYF
TRBV7-3,TRBD2,once,TRBJ2-3,TGTGCCAGCAGCTTAATGGGCGGGAGGACAGATACGCAGTATTTT,CASSLMGGRTDTQYF
TRBV19,TRBD1,.,TRBJ1-2,TGTGCCAGTGCCAAACTGACGACAGGGGATGGCTACACCTTC,CASAKLTTGDGYTF
TRBV2,.,.,TRBJ2-5,TGTGCCAGCACCCGCACGGACCCAGGGAAAGAGACCCAGTACTTC,CASTRTDPGKETQYF
TRBV2,.,.,TRBJ1-2,TGTGCCAGCAGTGACGCAGGGGAGAACTATGGCTACACCTTC,CASSDAGENYGYTF
TRBV18,TRBD2,.,TRBJ2-5,TGTGCCAGCTCACCCCTAGCGGGGGGGCAGGAGACCCAGTACTTC,CASSPLAGGQETQYF
TRBV7-8,TRBD1,.,TRBJ2-2,TGTGCCAGCAGCTCAAGGACAGGGCAATACACCGGGGAGCTGTTTTTT,CASSSRTGQYTGELFF
TRBV13,.,.,TRBJ2-2,TGTGCCAGCAGCCCAACCCCCCGTTGGCCTTACACCGGGGAGCTGTTTTTT,CASSPTPRWPYTGELFF
TRBV6-6,.,few,TRBJ2-7,TGTGCCAGCAGTTACTCGGGGGGCGAGCAGTACTTC,CASSYSGGEQYF